This is a list of T cell receptor beta chains from one sample in a study of cytomegalovirus exposure and HLA in healthy donors. Some clones are missing from TCRdb's copy, which holds only in-frame ones; the method was immunoSEQ multiplex PCR. The sample has about 330,000 clones; approximately 90% are singletons. Sequenced material: PBMCs. The receptors come from a woman younger than 35 in good health and CMV-seronegative. The CDR3 runs from the conserved cysteine through the conserved F or W. The D gene is left open where the match is weak. Not every row has a clone size; where given, it reads once, few, many or a size class.

TRBD2 TRBJ2-7 TRBV9 . TGTGCCAGCAGCGTAGCCGCGGGAGGGTACGAGCAGTACTTC CASSVAAGGYEQYF
. TRBJ1-1 TRBV28 . TGTGCCAGCAGCTGGGGGGAATCTGAAGCTTTCTTT CASSWGESEAFF
. TRBJ2-7 TRBV12-2 . TGTGCAAGTCGCTCCCCGGGGACTAGTACCTACGAGCAGTACTTC CASRSPGTSTYEQYF
. TRBJ2-3 TRBV2 . TGTGCCAGCCGGGTTAGCCCTGATACGCAGTATTTT CASRVSPDTQYF
TRBD1 TRBJ2-7 TRBV2 . TGTGCCAGCAGTGAAGGGGACAGTGGCTACGAGCAGTACTTC CASSEGDSGYEQYF
. TRBJ2-5 TRBV27 . TGTGCCAGCAGTTTAGAGTGGTCCACCTTCCCGGAGACCCAGTACTTC CASSLEWSTFPETQYF
. TRBJ1-3 TRBV30 . TGTGCCTGCAGCCAGGGTACCTCTGGAAACACCATATATTTT CACSQGTSGNTIYF
TRBD1 TRBJ2-3 TRBV28 . TGTGCCAGCAGTCCCGGGGGGACAGGGAGGGATACGCAGTATTTT CASSPGGTGRDTQYF
TRBD2 TRBJ2-7 TRBV23-1 once TGCGCCAGCAGGCGCCGTCGGGCTAGCGGGACCCACTACGAGCAGTACTTC CASRRRRASGTHYEQYF
. TRBJ1-1 TRBV27 . TGTGCCAGCAGTCTACCCCGCGGCGAAGCTTTCTTT CASSLPRGEAFF
TRBD1 TRBJ1-2 TRBV5-1 . TGCGCCAGCAGCTTGGGGGACAGCCTCTATGGCTACACCTTC CASSLGDSLYGYTF
TRBD1 TRBJ2-1 TRBV2 . TGTGCCAGCAGAAACGGGACAGGCGATCTTTCCTACAATGAGCAGTTCTTC CASRNGTGDLSYNEQFF
. TRBJ2-7 TRBV5-6 . TGTGCCAGCAGCTTGTTGTGGGACAATACCTACGAGCAGTACTTC CASSLLWDNTYEQYF
. TRBJ2-5 TRBV4-3 . TGCGCCAGCAGCCAAGGTCTAGGGGAAGAGACCCAGTACTTC CASSQGLGEETQYF
TRBD2 TRBJ2-1 TRBV6-1 . TGTGCCAGCAGTGGACTAGCGCTGGATGAGCAGTTCTTC CASSGLALDEQFF
. TRBJ1-2 TRBV7-6 . TGTGCCAGCAGCCGGTGGGGGCAAGAGTATGGCTACACCTTC CASSRWGQEYGYTF
TRBD1 TRBJ2-7 TRBV7-2 . TGTGCCAGCAGCTTAGGGGACAGGGGGAGAGAGCAGTACTTC CASSLGDRGREQYF
. TRBJ2-3 TRBV2 once TGTGCCAGCAGTGATCTGGTGGCATACGGCACAGATACGCAGTATTTT CASSDLVAYGTDTQYF
. TRBJ2-7 TRBV20-1 . TGCAGTGCTATGGAGGGAATCGAGCAGTACTTC CSAMEGIEQYF
. TRBJ2-5 TRBV12-5 . TGTGCTAGTGGTTTGGGAGCGGGAGAGACCCAGTACTTC CASGLGAGETQYF
TRBD1 TRBJ2-6 TRBV11-2 . TGTGCCAGCAGGGCCCGGGACAGCGGACTCTCTGGGGCCAACGTCCTGACTTTC CASRARDSGLSGANVLTF
TRBD1 TRBJ2-3 TRBV6-5 . TGTGCCAGCAGTTACCCGACAGGGGGCACAGATACGCAGTATTTT CASSYPTGGTDTQYF
. TRBJ2-7 TRBV9 . TGTGCCAGCAGCAACCAAGCGGGCTACGAGCAGTACTTC CASSNQAGYEQYF
. TRBJ2-7 TRBV28 . TGTGCCAGCAGACTACGGGATAGCGGTTTTTACGAGCAGTACTTC CASRLRDSGFYEQYF
. TRBJ2-2 TRBV6-5 . TGTGCCAGCAGCTACTATAGCGGATCGAACACCGGGGAGCTGTTTTTT CASSYYSGSNTGELFF
TRBD1 TRBJ1-5 TRBV4-2 . TGTGCCAGCAGCCAAGAATCCAGGGGGAATCAGCCCCAGCATTTT CASSQESRGNQPQHF
. TRBJ1-1 TRBV6-5 . TGTGCCAGCAGTTACTCAGAGGGTAACACTGAAGCTTTCTTT CASSYSEGNTEAFF
TRBD2 TRBJ2-1 TRBV19 . TGTGCCAGTAGCCCTAGCGGGAGGCCCCCCCTCTTC CASSPSGRPPLF
. TRBJ2-5 TRBV18 . TGTGCCAGCTCACCAGCAGGGAGGCAAGAGACCCAGTACTTC CASSPAGRQETQYF
. TRBJ2-3 TRBV6-6 . TGTGCCAGCGCCCATGCGGGAACCACAGATACGCAGTATTTT CASAHAGTTDTQYF
. TRBJ2-1 TRBV27 . TGTGCCAGCAGTTTCGTACCAACCAGCTACAATGAGCAGTTCTTC CASSFVPTSYNEQFF
TRBD2 TRBJ2-7 TRBV28 . TGTGCCAGCAGTTTTTACGGGTTTAGCGGGGCGCGTCCACCCGAGCAGTACTTC CASSFYGFSGARPPEQYF
. TRBJ1-1 TRBV9 . TGTGCCAGCAGCGTCTCGGGGAGCACTGAAGCTTTCTTT CASSVSGSTEAFF
TRBD2 TRBJ2-1 TRBV10-3 . TGTGCCATCAGTGGACCCCATTCGGGACTAAACAATGAGCAGTTCTTC CAISGPHSGLNNEQFF
. TRBJ2-1 TRBV7-9 . TGTGCCACCACCACCAGACAGGCTGGTGAGCAGTTCTTC CATTTRQAGEQFF
. TRBJ2-7 TRBV28 . TGTGCCAGCAGTTTTACCTACGAGCAGTACTTC CASSFTYEQYF
TRBD2 TRBJ2-1 TRBV6-5 . TGTGCCAGTCCCGGCACTAGCGGGAGCTGCAATGAGCAGTTCTTC CASPGTSGSCNEQFF
TRBD1 TRBJ1-5 TRBV6-5 . TGTGCCAGCAGTTACCGACAGGGGGAAGGGCAGCCCCAGCATTTT CASSYRQGEGQPQHF
. TRBJ1-1 TRBV5-1 . TGCGCCAGCAGCTCGATGCCAGGTGCGAGAGACACTGAAGCTTTCTTT CASSSMPGARDTEAFF
. TRBJ1-1 TRBV5-1 . TGCGCCAGCACCCTTGGGAGGGAAGCTTTCTTT CASTLGREAFF
. TRBJ1-2 TRBV10-2 . TGCGCCAGCACCGCAGACAGACTCTATGGCTACACCTTC CASTADRLYGYTF
. TRBJ2-2 TRBV28 once TGTGCCACCGAGCCTGCGAACACCGGGGAGCTGTTTTTT CATEPANTGELFF
. TRBJ1-2 TRBV29-1 once TGCAGCGTCCAGACAGGCCAGAGGGGCTACACCTTC CSVQTGQRGYTF
. TRBJ2-3 TRBV29-1 once TGCAGCGTTGTTGGCGGGAGCACAGATACGCAGTATTTT CSVVGGSTDTQYF
TRBD2 TRBJ2-1 TRBV5-6 . TGTGCCAGCAGCTTGGGTTCCGGGAGGGCCTACAATGAGCAGTTCTTC CASSLGSGRAYNEQFF
TRBD1 TRBJ1-2 TRBV11-2 . TGTGCCAGCAGCCCTAGGGGGCAGTCCCCTCGAGGCTACACCTTC CASSPRGQSPRGYTF
. TRBJ2-3 TRBV27 . TGTGCCAGCAGTAAAGCGGGACACGATACGCAGTATTTT CASSKAGHDTQYF
. TRBJ2-7 TRBV5-1 . TGCGCCAGCAGCGAGGGACAAACCGACGAGCAGTACTTC CASSEGQTDEQYF
TRBD1 TRBJ1-2 TRBV2 . TGTGCCAGCAGAACGGGACAGGGCTATGGCTACACCTTC CASRTGQGYGYTF
TRBD1 TRBJ1-2 TRBV6-1 . TGTGCCAGCAGTGACGGGACAGGGGGCGGCTATGGCTACACCTTC CASSDGTGGGYGYTF
. TRBJ2-3 TRBV5-1 once TGCGCCAGCAGCTTGTGGTCCGGCGGGACCACAGATACGCAGTATTTT CASSLWSGGTTDTQYF